This T cell receptor beta chain derives from a study of blood T cell repertoires in COVID-19. Study-level background: COVID-19 samples collected from the United States, Italy and Spain covered acute and convalescent phases. PBMCs, B-cell-depleted T cells, or T cells were the source of the cDNA or gDNA that made up the material.

This clone was seen a single time. Germline V gives CDR1 LGHDT, CDR2 YNNKEL (reference sequence). The CDR3 length is 14 residues. Trimming left V 6 bases short and J 3 bases short, with 11 bases between. Authors' analysis steps: Scientists estimated how many nucleated cells there were by amplifying reference gene primers. Using immunoSEQ multiplex PCR, the repertoire was profiled, and TCRdb retains in-frame clones only, with some absent. V and J calls and clone size are given by that table; D and trimming were obtained from the DNA. The sample yields 120,000 to 150,000 clones, about 86% seen once. This chain links TRBV3-1 (or the pseudogene TRBV3-2) with TRBJ2-2; D remains unclear. The sequence came from a human donor in a cohort sampled during active COVID-19. Sequencing used peripheral blood. CDR3 protein: CASRPDGDTGELFF. The CDR3 DNA follows: TGTGCCAGCAGACCCGACGGAGACACCGGGGAGCTGTTTTTT.